These 9 T cell receptor beta chains share one sample of origin, sequenced in a study of T cell clonality in common variable immunodeficiency. Method: immunoSEQ multiplex PCR; TCRdb's copy keeps in-frame clones and lacks some. Altogether more than 35,000 clones were found in the sample, and no singletons occur. Source material: peripheral blood mononuclear cells. These receptors all come from a person aged 18 to 75 in good health.

This clone was seen many times. The CDR3 end is not reached by the read, which stops 3 residues before it; the germline J gene fills it in. The chain carries TRBV15 and TRBJ1-6; D is ambiguous. Germline V gene data show CDR1 as LNHNV and CDR2 as YYDKDF (reference sequence). V gave up 5 bases and J gave up 10 bases, with 9 bases separating them. The CDR3 covers 12 residues. The chain's CDR3 is CATSLGGSPLHF. The sequenced part of the CDR3 DNA is TGTGCCACCAGCCTAGGTGGGTCACCC.

The table lists this clone with many counts. An end of the junction does not agree with germline; a read error may underlie this. The CDR3 end falls 3 residues outside the read, so it is completed with the germline J gene. This sequence joins TRBV4-2 and TRBJ1-6; no firm D call. The germline V gene has CDR1 LGHNA and CDR2 YNFKEQ. The CDR3 covers 16 residues. CDR3 loop: CASSQGAGQDNSPLHF. Incomplete CDR3 DNA: TGCGCCAGCAGCCAAGGTGCGGGCCAGGATAATTCACCC.

This clone was picked up many times. Read sequence stops 3 residues before the CDR3 end, and the germline J gene provides the missing end. The J gene is TRBJ2-3, the V gene TRBV13, with TRBD1 identical over 8 bases. The junction had 16 bases not matched to a gene; V was cut back by 5 bases and J by 6 bases. The germline gives CDR1 PRHDT, CDR2 FYEKMQ (reference sequence). This CDR3 comprises 17 residues. The CDR3 sequence is CASSPPWLGQGPDTQYF. The CDR3 DNA, read in part, is TGTGCCAGCAGCCCGCCTTGGTTAGGACAGGGCCCCGATACG.

About this clone: A far larger clone is one nucleotide away, so this likely arose from a read error. The CDR3 goes on 3 residues after the read ends, and that part is filled in from the germline J gene. The V and J genes are TRBV20-1 and TRBJ1-1, with 8 bases identical to TRBD1. V was clipped by 0 bases and J by 6 bases; unmatched bases: 6. The CDR3 covers 14 residues. Per germline, CDR1 DFQATT and CDR2 SNEGSKA (reference sequence). CDR3 DNA (partial): TGCAGTGCTAGAGAGGACAGGGTGAGGGCTGAA. Protein sequence: CSAREDRVRAE. The complete CDR3 sequence is CSAREDRVRAEAFF.

As concerns this clone: With the read ending 3 residues before the CDR3 end, the germline J gene is used to fill in that end. The chain combines TRBV7-8 with TRBJ1-5, with TRBD1 identical over 7 bases. The CDR3 is made up of 15 amino acids. Germline CDR1 is SGHVS and CDR2 is FQNEAQ. CDR3 protein: CASTFRGTSTDPQHF. The DNA read from the CDR3 is TGTGCCAGCACCTTCAGGGGGACTAGCACAGATCCC.

At least ten counts were recorded for this clone. The CDR3 end lies 3 residues beyond the end of the read and is filled in from the germline J gene. The chain has TRBV13 and TRBJ1-2; tentative D call: TRBD1 (5 bases). Germline V gene data show CDR1 as PRHDT and CDR2 as FYEKMQ (reference sequence). V lost 2 bases and J lost 4, with 14 bases in between. There are 15 residues in the CDR3. The CDR3 bases that were read are TGTGCCAGCAGCTTAAGGCAGGGCTATAGCTATGGC. Its protein is CASSLRQGYSYG. The entire CDR3 protein is CASSLRQGYSYGYTF. Variable domain in full (rest from reference TRBV13 and TRBJ1-2): AAGVIQSPRHLIKEKRETATLKCYPIPRHDTVYWYQQGPGQDPQFLISFYEKMQSDKGSIPDRFSAQQFSDYHSELNMSSLELGDSALYFCASSLRQGYSYGYTFGSGTRLTVV.

There are many counts of this clone. With the read ending 3 residues before the CDR3 end, the germline J gene is used to fill in that end. The chain uses TRBV2 and TRBJ1-4, with D unclear. CDR1 and CDR2 (germline): SNHLY, FYNNEI. V was shortened by 6 bases and J by 8 bases, with 13 bases between the two germline ends. This CDR3 is built from 13 residues. The CDR3 sequence is CASSYVVGEKLFF. CDR3 bases read: TGTGCCAGCAGCTACGTGGTCGGGGAAAAA.

This clone was observed at least ten times. Read sequence stops 3 residues before the CDR3 end, and the germline J gene provides the missing end. The chain has TRBV5-4 and TRBJ2-5; 10 bases line up with TRBD2. The CDR3 length is 16 residues. Germline-derived CDR1 and CDR2 are SGHNT and YYREEE (reference sequence). Trimming at V came to 0 bases and at J to 2 bases, leaving 4 bases not matched to a gene. The CDR3 sequence is CASSLGRSGGQETQYF. CDR3 DNA (partial): TGTGCCAGCAGCTTGGGTCGTAGCGGGGGGCAAGAGACC.

This clone was detected many times. Coverage ceases 3 residues before the CDR3 finishes, and the germline J gene fills in the end. The rearrangement links TRBV6-4 to TRBJ1-6; perhaps TRBD1 as D (5 bases). CDR1 is MRHNA and CDR2 is SNTAGT in the germline V gene. Trimming removed 6 bases at V and 10 bases at J, with 19 bases between. The CDR3 runs 15 residues. This CDR3 reads CASSPDLGAGSPLHF. The CDR3 bases that were read are TGTGCCAGCAGCCCGGATCTAGGGGCAGGCTCACCC.